This record covers a single TCR beta chain. These data are taken from a study of blood T cell repertoires in COVID-19. The overall study: Sources were T cells, B-cell-depleted T cells, or PBMCs; the material itself was cDNA or gDNA.

Germline CDR1 and CDR2: LGHDT and YNNKEL (reference sequence). This CDR3 is 13 amino acids long. V was clipped by 3 bases and J by 1 base, with 6 bases between them. As handled by the study authors: Estimates of nucleated cell counts were drawn from the amplification of reference gene primers. This table comes from immunoSEQ multiplex PCR, and its TCRdb copy is limited to in-frame clones, with some not included. The V and J calls and clone size come from that table; D and trimming were worked out from the DNA. Among roughly 350,000 clones listed, roughly 90% were seen once. The sequence came from a woman aged 45-65 years with active or convalescent COVID-19. This chain joins TRBV3-1 (or the pseudogene TRBV3-2) and TRBJ1-2; D perhaps matches TRBD1 (5 bases). What was sequenced was peripheral blood. The CDR3 bases are TGTGCCAGCAGCCAGACAGATAACTATGGCTACACCTTC. Its protein is CASSQTDNYGYTF.